This TCR beta chain is from a study of shared clonotypes between healthy human individuals. Study-level background: Every donor yielded three CD4 naive, three CD4 memory, two CD8 naive and one CD8 memory plate. Study-wide findings and caveats: Non-shared clonotypes were found to have lower generation probabilities than the clonotypes that were shared by all four of the sorted-subset donors.

Both subsets, CD45RA+ naive and CD45RA-negative memory, were split from the CD4+ cells. The repertoire was sequenced with immunoSEQ multiplex PCR; TCRdb's copy has only in-frame clones and lacks some. Altogether a few million clones are present, almost 96% being singletons, with the ten largest covering roughly 0.13%. Concerning this clone itself: Its antigen is not known.

Sequencing was performed on naive CD4+ T cells sorted from blood. Subset reported: CD45RA+ positively selected. The TCR sequence derives from a man between 18 and 29 years old in good health.

The CDR3 region is CASSSVVSGNTIYF. DNA for the CDR3: TGTGCCAGCAGCTCAGTGGTGTCTGGAAACACCATATATTTT. The chain carries TRBV11-2 and TRBJ1-3; D call uncertain. The CDR3 covers 14 residues. Trimming pared 4 bases from V and 1 base from J, leaving 8 bases between. Per the germline V gene, CDR1 is SGHAT and CDR2 is FQNNGV.